This T cell receptor (beta chain) was profiled in a study of spatial heterogeneity in lung cancer (dated by TCRdb to between 2018 and 2021). With regard to the full study: Beta-chain transcripts were consistently detected in greater numbers than alpha-chain transcripts, which likely reflects a higher abundance of beta-chain transcripts. TCR transcript counts in tumor regions correlated strongly with a T cell transcriptional module score from matched bulk RNA-seq. In the raw uncorrected reads, each unique combination of TCR and UMI appeared on average more than ten times. In non-small cell lung cancer, the study made a quantitative comparison of TCR alpha and beta repertoires among multiple tumor regions, matched nontumor lung and blood. TCR repertoire features were related to nonsynonymous mutation counts determined by whole-exome sequencing of tumor tissue. At surgery, both alpha and beta chains were TCR-sequenced in over 200 tumor regions, about 64 matched nontumor lung samples and over 50 PBMC samples. General conclusions and limits of the study: Counts of ubiquitous and regional expanded TCRs were found to correlate with counts of ubiquitous and regional nonsynonymous mutations, respectively. The tumor nonsynonymous mutation count correlated with the number of expanded intratumoral alpha and beta TCRs. TCR-seq coverage of tumor T cells was estimated at only 7% to 8% for alpha chains and approximately 13% for beta chains. Additional single-cell paired TCR alpha and beta sequencing was considered necessary to confirm, at a functional level, the hypothesis that regional TCRs recognize regional mutations.

Taken with the paper, the label for time point translates to: sample taken at primary tumor resection. Donors were around 69 patients with early-stage, untreated non-small cell lung cancer from the lung TRACERx cohort. TCR sequencing used whole RNA extracted from tumor and nontumor lung tissue, or from cryopreserved PBMC samples, without cell sorting. Only patients with enough RNA available from two or more tumor regions were chosen for TCR sequencing. A lung pathologist reviewed the tumor and adjacent nontumor lung specimens before the specimens were selected. Preparation of the library involved 5' RACE. TCRdb lists the instrument as NextSeq 500. In the TCR library protocol, a unique molecular identifier was attached to each TCR cDNA molecule so that PCR and sequencing errors could be corrected. In the authors' own workflow: TCR identification, UMI-based error correction and CDR3 extraction were performed with Decombinator tools. Expanded TCRs were defined as those above a frequency of 2 per 1,000, corresponding to the top 1% of the tumor frequency distribution. Expanded tumor TCRs statistically deemed absent (corrected P<0.05) from at least one tumor region were classed as regional, and all other expanded tumor TCRs were classed as ubiquitous. Rényi diversity was computed with the R vegan package after subsampling each repertoire 100 times to 5,000 TCRs. CDR3 similarity networks were built from amino acid triplet string-kernel similarity, with CDR3s being connected when pairwise similarity was above 0.82. TCRdb ran its own pipeline on the public reads, namely fastp trimming at Q25 and MiXCR clone calling, and kept in-frame beta chains. Every CDR3 protein is listed once, alongside the most common genes and DNA of its rows. It is TCRdb's table, rather than the study itself, that gives the V and J calls and clone size. Recorded for this sample are roughly 10,000 distinct CDR3 sequences; about 12% of them occurred a single time. Around 13% of the sample is taken by the ten largest.

CDR1 and CDR2 are read off the germline V gene as SGHTA and FQGNSA. The CDR3 runs 16 residues from the cysteine to the phenylalanine. Just CDR3 DNA is preserved here, 48 bases in frame from base 1. V and J are truncated by 4 bases and 5 bases respectively, leaving an intervening sequence of 20 bases. By how much of the sample it makes up, this clonotype is medium-sized (0.01 to 0.1%). The antigen this receptor binds is unknown. Per-nucleotide qualities are absent, and no much larger clonotype sits a single base away. The TCR originated in a female donor with early-stage non-small cell lung cancer. Recombination joined TRBV7-2 with TRBJ2-5; the D region possibly corresponds to TRBD1 (6 bases align). Here the sequenced sample was lung tumor tissue, taken at surgery. The nucleotide sequence is given as TGTGCCAGCAGCTATCAAGGGGGTGGCCCGGGGGAGACCCAGTACTTC. This codes for CASSYQGGGPGETQYF.